Listed below are T cell receptor beta chains from one sample, sequenced in a study of Graves' ophthalmopathy and Graves' hyperthyroidism. TCRdb processed the multiplex PCR reads anew with MiXCR; each CDR3 protein has one entry. The sample holds hundreds of thousands of distinct CDR3 sequences, 21% seen once. The sequenced material came from peripheral blood. These receptors were collected from a woman aged 18-30 years with stable Graves' hyperthyroidism. Both conserved end residues are part of each CDR3. The D gene is left open where the match is weak. Not all rows give a size; the values are once, few, many and, for expanded clones, a class.

d_gene: NA
j_gene: TRBJ1-1
v_gene: TRBV9
abundance: NA
CDR3nt: TGTGCCAGCAGCGTAGCAGGGGAGGAAGCTTTCTTT
CDR3aa: CASSVAGEEAFF

d_gene: NA
j_gene: TRBJ2-5
v_gene: TRBV14
abundance: once
CDR3nt: TGTGCCAGCAGCCACGGACAAGAGACCCAGTACTTC
CDR3aa: CASSHGQETQYF

d_gene: NA
j_gene: TRBJ2-4
v_gene: TRBV30
abundance: NA
CDR3nt: TGTGCCTGGAGGGTTACAGGGTGGGGGAAAAACATTCAGTACTTC
CDR3aa: CAWRVTGWGKNIQYF

d_gene: NA
j_gene: TRBJ2-7
v_gene: TRBV28
abundance: NA
CDR3nt: TGTGCCAGCAGTTCTTATCGGTCAAGCTCCTACGAGCAGTACTTC
CDR3aa: CASSSYRSSSYEQYF

d_gene: TRBD1
j_gene: TRBJ2-7
v_gene: TRBV14
abundance: NA
CDR3nt: TGTGCCAGCAGCCCGGACAGGGCGAGATCCTACGAGCAGTACTTC
CDR3aa: CASSPDRARSYEQYF

d_gene: NA
j_gene: TRBJ1-1
v_gene: TRBV12-3/TRBV12-4
abundance: many
CDR3nt: TGTGCCAGCAGTTTATGGGGGGGGGACGCTGAAGCTTTCTTT
CDR3aa: CASSLWGGDAEAFF

d_gene: TRBD2
j_gene: TRBJ2-7
v_gene: TRBV20-1
abundance: many
CDR3nt: TGCAGTGCTAGAGCCCCTAGCGGGAGGCTCTACGAGCAGTACTTC
CDR3aa: CSARAPSGRLYEQYF

d_gene: NA
j_gene: TRBJ1-1
v_gene: TRBV7-2
abundance: many
CDR3nt: TGTGCCAGCAGCCAGGGTCAGAGAACTGAAGCTTTCTTT
CDR3aa: CASSQGQRTEAFF

d_gene: NA
j_gene: TRBJ2-5
v_gene: TRBV25-1
abundance: many
CDR3nt: TGTGCCAGCAGTGAATACAGACTTCAAGAGACCCTGTACTTC
CDR3aa: CASSEYRLQETLYF

d_gene: TRBD1
j_gene: TRBJ1-1
v_gene: TRBV3-1
abundance: few
CDR3nt: TGTGCCAGCAAAGGGGGCGTCACTGAAGCTTTCTTT
CDR3aa: CASKGGVTEAFF

d_gene: TRBD1
j_gene: TRBJ2-7
v_gene: TRBV2
abundance: many
CDR3nt: TGTGCCAGCAGAGTGGGGACAGAAGAGTACGAGCAGTACTTC
CDR3aa: CASRVGTEEYEQYF

d_gene: TRBD2
j_gene: TRBJ2-7
v_gene: TRBV29-1
abundance: NA
CDR3nt: TGCAGCGTCTCTCTAGCGGTAGCTAGCTCCTACGAGCAGTACTTC
CDR3aa: CSVSLAVASSYEQYF

d_gene: NA
j_gene: TRBJ2-5
v_gene: TRBV7-6
abundance: many
CDR3nt: TGTGCCAGCAGCTCCCTGACAGTGACAGAGACCCAGTACTTC
CDR3aa: CASSSLTVTETQYF

d_gene: TRBD1
j_gene: TRBJ2-7
v_gene: TRBV19
abundance: many
CDR3nt: TGTGCCAGTAGTATGGGACAGGCGTCCGAGCAGTACTTC
CDR3aa: CASSMGQASEQYF

d_gene: NA
j_gene: TRBJ2-7
v_gene: TRBV28
abundance: NA
CDR3nt: TGTGCCAGCAGCCTGCTCTACACGAGCTCCTACGATCAGTACTTC
CDR3aa: CASSLLYTSSYDQYF

d_gene: NA
j_gene: TRBJ2-6
v_gene: TRBV7-2
abundance: many
CDR3nt: TGTGCCAGCAGGTCCCCTAACTCTGGGGCCAACGTCCTGACTTTC
CDR3aa: CASRSPNSGANVLTF

d_gene: TRBD1
j_gene: TRBJ1-1
v_gene: TRBV19
abundance: many
CDR3nt: TGTGCCAGTAGTCCCGGGACAGGCTTGAACACTGAAGCTTTCTTT
CDR3aa: CASSPGTGLNTEAFF

d_gene: NA
j_gene: TRBJ1-1
v_gene: TRBV6-1
abundance: many
CDR3nt: TGTGCCAGCAGCGATTTCATGAACACTGAAGCTTTCTTT
CDR3aa: CASSDFMNTEAFF

d_gene: NA
j_gene: TRBJ2-7
v_gene: TRBV28
abundance: NA
CDR3nt: TGTGCCACTTACGGCCAGGTCGCATCCTACGAGCAGTACTTC
CDR3aa: CATYGQVASYEQYF

d_gene: NA
j_gene: TRBJ2-5
v_gene: TRBV7-2
abundance: many
CDR3nt: TGTGCCAGCAGCTATCTAAAGACCCAGTACTTC
CDR3aa: CASSYLKTQYF

d_gene: NA
j_gene: TRBJ2-3
v_gene: TRBV7-2
abundance: many
CDR3nt: TGTGCCAGCAGCTTGGACGGTACAGATACGCAGTATTTT
CDR3aa: CASSLDGTDTQYF

d_gene: NA
j_gene: TRBJ1-1
v_gene: TRBV12-3/TRBV12-4
abundance: many
CDR3nt: TGTGCCAGCAGGGGGCTACAGGGATCTGCTTTCTTT
CDR3aa: CASRGLQGSAFF

d_gene: TRBD2
j_gene: TRBJ2-4
v_gene: TRBV15
abundance: many
CDR3nt: TGTGCCACCAGCAGAACCACTAGCGGGGGGGAAGGGGGCATTCAGTACTTC
CDR3aa: CATSRTTSGGEGGIQYF

d_gene: NA
j_gene: TRBJ2-4
v_gene: TRBV5-1
abundance: NA
CDR3nt: TGCGCCAGCAGCTTGGAGCCCTCCGGGGGAGTGGTGGCCAAAAACATTAAGTACTTC
CDR3aa: CASSLEPSGGVVAKNIKYF

d_gene: NA
j_gene: TRBJ1-2
v_gene: TRBV28
abundance: many
CDR3nt: TGTGCCAGCAGTCCTTACACTCCCGACAGCCATGGCTACACCTTC
CDR3aa: CASSPYTPDSHGYTF